These T cell receptor beta chains were read from a single sample in a study of blood T cell repertoires in COVID-19. Assay: immunoSEQ multiplex PCR; the TCRdb copy retains only in-frame clones and omits some. The data show roughly 56,000 clones, approximately 83% seen once. Sequenced input: peripheral blood. These receptors all stem from a human donor in a cohort sampled during active COVID-19. Each CDR3 is given without its conserved first and last residue. The D gene is left open where the match is weak.

ASSPGLAEVSYEQY TRBD2 TRBJ2-7 TRBV4-3
ASRQLAGGADTQY TRBD2 TRBJ2-3 TRBV3-1/TRBV3-2
ASSQNRDFEAF . TRBJ1-1 TRBV7-3
ASSRQGNYNEQF TRBD1 TRBJ2-1 TRBV2
AISPDRGSQY TRBD1 TRBJ2-7 TRBV10-3
ASSFQTGRNTIY TRBD1 TRBJ1-3 TRBV28
ASSPTSGLQTYEQY TRBD2 TRBJ2-7 TRBV28
ASSNRGTGELF . TRBJ2-2 TRBV7-9
ASSLSVYEQY . TRBJ2-7 TRBV12-3/TRBV12-4
SARDLVEQY . TRBJ2-7 TRBV20-1
SVALPPYEQY . TRBJ2-7 TRBV29-1
ASKKGAGYGYT . TRBJ1-2 TRBV12-3/TRBV12-4
ASSQTSQGAKNIQY . TRBJ2-4 TRBV4-2
ASSLYWDRVDGYT TRBD1 TRBJ1-2 TRBV27
ASSQRGSNHNEQF . TRBJ2-1 TRBV11-3
ASSLFSGGSHGYT TRBD1 TRBJ1-2 TRBV28
ASSKISAVADTQY . TRBJ2-3 TRBV19
ASHSSPTDTQY . TRBJ2-3 TRBV28
ASSLRGGPNQPQH . TRBJ1-5 TRBV7-9
ASSLGTTRQETQY . TRBJ2-5 TRBV5-6
ASRTDRAKRSPWSYEQY . TRBJ2-7 TRBV28
ASREQGQGTQY . TRBJ2-5 TRBV28
ASSPSGLKLYTSTDTQY . TRBJ2-3 TRBV11-3
ASSRLAGMLYEQY TRBD2 TRBJ2-7 TRBV6-5
SASGETQY . TRBJ2-5 TRBV20-1
ASSPAGGGGLYEQY . TRBJ2-7 TRBV11-2
ASRVPGQGVAGELF TRBD1 TRBJ2-2 TRBV7-9
ASSADRGGYEQY TRBD1 TRBJ2-7 TRBV2
ASSSTDTQY . TRBJ2-3 TRBV7-3
ASSSRTSGNTQY TRBD2 TRBJ2-3 TRBV11-2
ASSKPTGQGARNEQF TRBD1 TRBJ2-1 TRBV19
ASSTRGQSSYEQY TRBD1 TRBJ2-7 TRBV19
ASSAPWGDEQF . TRBJ2-1 TRBV5-4
ASSYGPGQNTGELF . TRBJ2-2 TRBV19
ASSYEGANTEAF TRBD1 TRBJ1-1 TRBV6-5
ASSPPTGIAKNIQY . TRBJ2-4 TRBV18
ASSEPGRGTYEQY . TRBJ2-7 TRBV6-1
ASSGTGMRGEKLF . TRBJ1-4 TRBV19
ASSMIGLALSYNEQF TRBD2 TRBJ2-1 TRBV28
ASSPPVGQGTGELF TRBD1 TRBJ2-2 TRBV18
ASKPSSYEQY . TRBJ2-7 TRBV5-1
ASGLVPPGRH . TRBJ1-5 TRBV12-5
ATRGNLAGGYNEQF TRBD2 TRBJ2-1 TRBV10-3
ASSQVAGTYNEQF . TRBJ2-1 TRBV4-1
ASSPLGAGGYT . TRBJ1-2 TRBV3-1/TRBV3-2
ASSYGGEPLH . TRBJ1-6 TRBV6-6
ASSLAAAEDRYT . TRBJ1-2 TRBV5-1
ASSRRLTKYNEQF . TRBJ2-1 TRBV3-1/TRBV3-2
ASSFDRGYQPQH TRBD1 TRBJ1-5 TRBV27
ASIQPRGSYEQY . TRBJ2-7 TRBV19
ATLAGHSYNEQF TRBD2 TRBJ2-1 TRBV3-1/TRBV3-2
ASSLSAGGDYEQY TRBD2 TRBJ2-7 TRBV27
ASSSGQPNEKLF TRBD1 TRBJ1-4 TRBV7-9
ASSLGASGSGETQY TRBD2 TRBJ2-5 TRBV5-4